This T cell receptor beta chain is from a study of cytomegalovirus exposure and HLA in healthy donors. The CDR3 is 15 amino acids. Trimming removed 1 base at V and 1 base at J, with 14 bases between. Germline assignment: CDR1 GTSNPN and CDR2 SVGIG (reference sequence). The PCR used 60 Vbeta and 13 Jbeta primers. The table came from immunoSEQ multiplex PCR; TCRdb's copy has only in-frame clones and leaves some out. The sample gives 150,000 to 200,000 clones, roughly 78% of which show up once; around 7% is in the top ten. This clonotype originated in a man aged 40-50 years in good health and CMV-seropositive. The genes are TRBV30 and TRBJ2-7; tentatively, D is TRBD1 (6 bases). The sequencing sample was made of PBMCs. Here the CDR3 DNA reads TGTGCCTGGAGTGACGATACAGGGACGTCCTACGAGCAGTACTTC. Translated: CAWSDDTGTSYEQYF.